This entry concerns a single T cell receptor (beta chain). The antigen remains unidentified. Treatment given: oral pan-JAK inhibitor, 5-10 mg twice daily. After isolation, RNA underwent reverse transcription to generate cDNA as the sequencing template. The assay was immunoSEQ multiplex PCR, and TCRdb's table has in-frame clones only and misses some. The sample records roughly 40,000 clones, about three fifths being singletons. The sample originates from a study of CD8+ T cells in alopecia areata. The overall study: Twice daily, treated patients received 5 to 10 mg of oral tofacitinib.

The CDR3 runs to 14 residues. V lost 4 bases and J 5 bases, leaving 15 bases between the germline ends. Looked up from germline, CDR1 is SQVTM and CDR2 is ANQGSEA. The study, taken as a whole, reports: While tofacitinib was given, many expanded lesional clones persisted in scalp and blood. An increase in clonality over normal scalp was evident in lesional scalp, especially alopecia totalis/universalis. How baseline CD8+ expansion relates to response remains uncertain (there was one nonresponder).

This chain uses TRBV29-1 with TRBJ2-1, with a possible D match to TRBD2 (7 bases). The specimen comprised CD8+ T cells sorted from blood, sampled at week 4, from a patient treated with tofacitinib. The source is a human donor with alopecia areata. CDR3 in DNA: TGCAGCGTTGTAGCGCGGGGGCCGAACAATGAGCAGTTCTTC. The encoded protein is CSVVARGPNNEQFF.